Each of the 9 T cell receptor beta chains below was sequenced from the same sample in a study of PD-1 blockade in classical Hodgkin lymphoma. Profiling relied on immunoSEQ multiplex PCR, and the TCRdb table lists in-frame clones only, not all of them. This sample yields 15,000 to 17,000 clones, of which 85% to 90% are seen a single time; 0.84% belongs to the top ten. Time point denoted: newly diagnosed, previously untreated cHL patient sample. Thawed PBMCs underwent magnetic negative selection to yield purified CD4+ T cells. The sequenced sample consisted of CD4+ T cells from blood. These receptors were collected from a human donor with classical Hodgkin lymphoma.

The rearrangement joins TRBV5-5 to TRBJ2-2, with a tentative D call TRBD1 (5 bases). V was clipped by 4 bases and J by 5 bases, with 12 bases between them. This CDR3 comprises 14 residues. In germline, CDR1 is SGHKS, CDR2 YYEKEE (reference sequence). This CDR3 reads CASSPTAGTGELFF. The CDR3 DNA reads TGTGCCAGCAGCCCCACGGCAGGGACCGGGGAGCTGTTTTTT.

CDR3 residues: CAWSRRSGYTF. The CDR3 region has the DNA TGTGCCTGGAGTAGGAGGAGTGGCTACACCTTC. The chain has TRBV30 and TRBJ1-2; D remains ambiguous. V lost 2 bases to trimming and J lost 7 bases, with 8 bases between them. CDR1 and CDR2 (germline): GTSNPN, SVGIG (reference sequence). The CDR3 covers 11 residues.

This clone was seen only a few times. The V gene is TRBV7-9, the J gene TRBJ1-2; TRBD1 matches 8 bases. CDR1 is SEHNR and CDR2 is FQNEAQ in the germline V gene (reference sequence). J was trimmed by 1 base and V by 5 bases; bases with no gene match: 3. The CDR3 extends over 14 amino acids. In nucleotides, the CDR3 is TGTGCCAGCAGCCCAGGACAGGGTAACTATGGCTACACCTTC. It is translated as CASSPGQGNYGYTF.

The V gene is TRBV28, the J gene TRBJ2-2; D gene ambiguous. The V and J ends lost 3 bases and 5 bases respectively, with 7 bases between them. Germline loops: CDR1 MDHEN, CDR2 SYDVKM. The CDR3 spans 13 residues. The CDR3 region has the DNA TGTGCCAGCAGTTTTCCGGAGACCGGGGAGCTGTTTTTT. Residues: CASSFPETGELFF.

V is TRBV7-2 and J is TRBJ1-2, with a weak D call TRBD1 (5 bases). The CDR3 totals 14 residues. Germline V gene sequence: CDR1 SGHTA, CDR2 FQGNSA. V lost 1 base and J 4 bases, leaving 10 bases between the germline ends. CDR3 DNA sequence: TGTGCCAGCAGCTTAGAGGAGGGGACCTATGGCTACACCTTC. Its protein product is CASSLEEGTYGYTF.

For the CDR3, the DNA is TGTGCCAGCAGTTTGCTGGACTTAGACAGCCAAGAGACCCAGTACTTC. This codes for CASSLLDLDSQETQYF. V and J are TRBV28 and TRBJ2-5, with D possibly being TRBD1 or TRBD2 (5 bases each). CDR1 and CDR2 (germline): MDHEN, SYDVKM. Trimming pared 3 bases from V and 1 base from J, leaving 15 bases between. The CDR3 has 16 amino acids.

V is TRBV11-2 and J is TRBJ1-2; 8 bases match TRBD1. CDR1 is SGHAT, CDR2 FQNNGV, per germline. V dropped 6 bases and J dropped 8; count of bases not matched to a gene: 8. The CDR3 sequence is 13 residues long. The DNA for the CDR3 is TGTGCCAGCAGTGGGGACAGGACGGGGGGCTACACCTTC. Its translation is CASSGDRTGGYTF. The full variable domain, completed using reference TRBV11-2 and TRBJ1-2, is EAGVAQSPRYKIIEKRQSVAFWCNPISGHATLYWYQQILGQGPKLLIQFQNNGVVDDSQLPKDRFSAERLKGVDSTLKIQPAKLEDSAVYLCASSGDRTGGYTFGSGTRLTVV.

The chain recombines TRBV27 with TRBJ2-7, with 7 bases fitting TRBD1. The V and J ends lost 2 bases and 3 bases, in that order; junction bases with no gene match: 10. In germline, CDR1 is MNHEY, CDR2 SMNVEV (reference sequence). This CDR3 has 16 amino acids. For the CDR3, the DNA is TGTGCCAGCAGTTTAAAATTCACGGGACAGAACTACGAGCAGTACTTC. Translating gives CASSLKFTGQNYEQYF.

The chain has TRBV7-2 and TRBJ1-2; D perhaps matches TRBD1 (5 bases). This CDR3 is 13 amino acids long. V dropped 4 bases and J dropped 6 bases, with 12 bases sitting between them. Germline-derived CDR1 and CDR2 are SGHTA and FQGNSA. The CDR3 sequence is CASSWVIRDGYTF. DNA of the CDR3: TGTGCCAGCAGCTGGGTCATCAGGGATGGCTACACCTTC. Filled out from reference TRBV7-2 and TRBJ1-2, the complete variable domain reads GAGVSQSPSNKVTEKGKDVELRCDPISGHTALYWYRQSLGQGLEFLIYFQGNSAPDKSGLPSDRFSAERTGGSVSTLTIQRTQQEDSAVYLCASSWVIRDGYTFGSGTRLTVV.